These 29 T cell receptor beta chains share one sample of origin, sequenced in a study of blood T cell repertoires in COVID-19. Using immunoSEQ multiplex PCR, the repertoire was profiled, and TCRdb retains in-frame clones only, with some absent. The sample carries 100,000 to 150,000 clones, more than 75% recorded once. The sample taken for sequencing was peripheral blood. The receptor source for this set is a woman aged 60-70 years with acute or convalescent COVID-19.

The genes are TRBV5-1 and TRBJ1-4, with a possible D match to TRBD1 (5 bases). The length of the CDR3 is 15 residues. V was trimmed by 0 bases and J by 4 bases, leaving 10 bases between them. Per the germline V gene, CDR1 is SGHRS and CDR2 is YFSETQ. The CDR3, as DNA: TGCGCCAGCAGCTTGGAAGGGGCTGTTAATGAAAAACTGTTTTTT. This codes for CASSLEGAVNEKLFF. The full variable domain, in which reference TRBV5-1 and TRBJ1-4 provide the parts outside the CDR3, is KAGVTQTPRYLIKTRGQQVTLSCSPISGHRSVSWYQQTPGQGLQFLFEYFSETQRNKGNFPGRFSGRQFSNSRSEMNVSTLELGDSALYLCASSLEGAVNEKLFFGSGTQLSVL.

This chain joins TRBV7-9 and TRBJ1-1; TRBD1 agrees at 9 bases. The CDR3 covers 13 residues. The germline CDR1 and CDR2 sequences are SEHNR and FQNEAQ (reference sequence). V lost 5 bases and J lost 9; bases outside the gene matches: 7. The CDR3 sequence is CASSRPGTGKAFF. The CDR3 region has the DNA TGTGCCAGCAGCCGTCCCGGGACAGGGAAAGCTTTCTTT.

The chain employs TRBV5-1 and TRBJ2-7, with 7 bases identical to TRBD2. V was clipped by 0 bases and J by 0 bases; unmatched bases: 3. Germline V gives CDR1 SGHRS, CDR2 YFSETQ. The CDR3 runs to 15 residues. Here the CDR3 DNA reads TGCGCCAGCAGCTTGGCAGCGGGACCCTCCTACGAGCAGTACTTC. Translated: CASSLAAGPSYEQYF.

The rearrangement joins TRBV23-1 to TRBJ1-4, with D uncertain. TRBV23-1 is treated as an ORF (open reading frame) with a function not yet certain. Deletions cut 0 bases from V and 8 bases from J, with 19 bases between. The CDR3 is 17 residues long. CDR3 amino acids: CASSQSRSGLEEEKLFF. Written as DNA, the CDR3 is TGCGCCAGCAGTCAATCTCGCTCAGGCCTGGAGGAGGAAAAACTGTTTTTT.

The rearrangement uses TRBV5-4 and TRBJ1-1; TRBD1 matches 9 bases. This CDR3 has 14 amino acids. The germline gives CDR1 SGHNT, CDR2 YYREEE (reference sequence). V shed 4 bases, J shed 5 bases, and the junction held 6 bases outside the gene matches. CDR3 in amino acids: CASSPTGGRTEAFF. Written as DNA, the CDR3 is TGTGCCAGCAGCCCTACAGGGGGCAGGACTGAAGCTTTCTTT.

This rearrangement joins TRBV9 to TRBJ2-1, with D possibly being TRBD2 (5 bases). V lost 0 bases, J lost 7 bases, and 17 bases lay in between. Per germline, CDR1 SGDLS and CDR2 YYNGEE. This CDR3 comprises 16 residues. CDR3 sequence (DNA): TGTGCCAGCAGCGTAGATGGCAGACTGGACTTTAATGAGCAGTTCTTC. Translating it yields CASSVDGRLDFNEQFF. The full variable domain, in which reference TRBV9 and TRBJ2-1 provide the parts outside the CDR3, is DSGVTQTPKHLITATGQRVTLRCSPRSGDLSVYWYQQSLDQGLQFLIQYYNGEERAKGNILERFSAQQFPDLHSELNLSSLELGDSALYFCASSVDGRLDFNEQFFGPGTRLTVL.

The table lists this clone with a count of one. This chain uses TRBV20-1 with TRBJ2-1; possibly TRBD2 for D (5 bases). This CDR3 region has 13 residues. With 3 bases removed from V and 0 bases from J, the gap between germline ends came to 6 bases. Germline V gene sequence: CDR1 DFQATT, CDR2 SNEGSKA (reference sequence). For the CDR3, the DNA is TGCAGTGCTAGTCGGGGCTCCTACAATGAGCAGTTCTTC. Amino acid sequence: CSASRGSYNEQFF.

The chain is built from TRBV12-5 and TRBJ2-3, with D possibly matching TRBD1 (6 bases). The germline CDR1 and CDR2 sequences are LGHNT and FRNRAP. The CDR3 is 12 residues long. The V gene lost 4 bases and the J gene lost 6 bases, with 8 bases spanning the gap. CDR3 protein: CASGWGPDTQYF. The CDR3 DNA follows: TGTGCTAGTGGTTGGGGGCCGGATACGCAGTATTTT.

This sequence joins TRBV9 and TRBJ2-2; D might be TRBD2 (6 bases). The V gene lost 0 bases and the J gene lost 4 bases, with 10 bases spanning the gap. Germline values: CDR1 SGDLS, CDR2 YYNGEE. The CDR3 extends over 15 amino acids. The CDR3 DNA follows: TGTGCCAGCAGCGTAGAGGGAGCGGGCACCGGGGAGCTGTTTTTT. It yields the protein CASSVEGAGTGELFF.

This clone showed up just a few times. The chain is built from TRBV16 and TRBJ1-5; 7 nucleotides line up with TRBD1. Germline CDR1 reads KGHSY; CDR2 reads FQNENV. This CDR3 spans 12 amino acids. J gave up 7 bases and V 6 bases, and 3 bases lay outside the gene matches. For the CDR3, the DNA is TGTGCCAGCAGTTCCAGGGGGCAGCCCCAGCATTTT. Translated, it gives CASSSRGQPQHF.

V gene TRBV5-5 combines with J gene TRBJ1-2; 9 bases are a match to TRBD1. V trimming: 4 bases; J trimming: 3 bases; junction bases outside the gene matches: 4. The length of the CDR3 is 14 residues. Germline V gives CDR1 SGHKS, CDR2 YYEKEE (reference sequence). The CDR3 protein is CASSMTGGHYGYTF. Here the CDR3 DNA reads TGTGCCAGCAGCATGACAGGGGGGCACTATGGCTACACCTTC. Variable domain in full (rest from reference TRBV5-5 and TRBJ1-2): DAGVTQSPTHLIKTRGQQVTLRCSPISGHKSVSWYQQVLGQGPQFIFQYYEKEERGRGNFPDRFSARQFPNYSSELNVNALLLGDSALYLCASSMTGGHYGYTFGSGTRLTVV.

This clone was seen just once. This chain links TRBV7-3 with TRBJ2-6; possible D gene TRBD1, 5 bases. The germline V gene has CDR1 SGHTA and CDR2 FQGTGA. V was pared by 5 bases and J by 0 bases, with 8 bases between. The CDR3 is 15 residues long. CDR3 sequence: CASSRDSSGANVLTF. CDR3 DNA sequence: TGTGCCAGCAGCCGCGACAGCTCTGGGGCCAACGTCCTGACTTTC.

The V call is TRBV6-5, the J call TRBJ1-5; 8 bases line up with TRBD1. The CDR3 length is 14 residues. The V gene end was trimmed by 5 bases and the J gene end by 6 bases; junction bases not matched to a gene: 6. Germline V lookup: CDR1 MNHEY, CDR2 SVGAGI. CDR3: CASSHDRGSQPQHF. The CDR3 nucleotides are TGTGCCAGCAGTCACGACAGGGGAAGTCAGCCCCAGCATTTT.

The rearrangement joins TRBV12-3 or TRBV12-4 to TRBJ2-1; D might be TRBD1 (6 bases). The CDR3 spans 13 residues. V was trimmed by 7 bases and J by 6 bases, leaving 13 bases between them. As DNA, the CDR3 is TGTGCCAGCAAGGGACAAGGCTCCAATGAGCAGTTCTTC. It encodes CASKGQGSNEQFF.

The rearrangement joins TRBV7-9 to TRBJ2-7; D remains unclear. The CDR3 is made up of 15 amino acids. Trimming removed 0 bases from V and 0 bases from J, with 9 bases in between. Germline CDR1 SEHNR, CDR2 FQNEAQ (reference sequence). The CDR3 nucleotides are TGTGCCAGCAGCTTAGCTCACAGAAACTCCTACGAGCAGTACTTC. This codes for CASSLAHRNSYEQYF.

The chain has TRBV3-1 (or the pseudogene TRBV3-2) and TRBJ1-5; D gene unclear. The CDR3 spans 13 residues. Trimming stripped 0 bases from V and 4 bases from J, with 4 bases between. The germline V gene encodes CDR1 LGHDT and CDR2 YNNKEL (reference sequence). The CDR3 loop is CASSQDMNQPQHF. The DNA for the CDR3 is TGTGCCAGCAGCCAAGATATGAATCAGCCCCAGCATTTT.

V usage is TRBV5-4 and J usage is TRBJ1-1; maybe TRBD1 (5 bases). Germline V gene data show CDR1 as SGHNT and CDR2 as YYREEE (reference sequence). Trimming took off 4 bases at V and 3 bases at J, with 16 bases between the two ends. This CDR3 has 15 residues. The CDR3 reads CASSRLRGGDTEAFF. CDR3 DNA sequence: TGTGCCAGCAGCCGTCTGCGGGGGGGGGACACTGAAGCTTTCTTT.

The chain carries TRBV5-4 and TRBJ2-1; possible D gene TRBD2, 6 bases. There are 15 residues in the CDR3. Germline lookup yields CDR1 SGHNT and CDR2 YYREEE (reference sequence). V lost 4 bases and J lost 2, with 13 bases in between. In nucleotides, the CDR3 is TGTGCCAGCAGCCGCTCTAGCGCGACCTACAATGAGCAGTTCTTC. Translation: CASSRSSATYNEQFF.

The chain is built from TRBV2 and TRBJ2-5; TRBD2 matches at 10 bases. Germline CDR1 is SNHLY and CDR2 is FYNNEI. The V segment lost 6 bases and the J segment 1 base; nucleotides outside the gene matches: 2. The CDR3 consists of 14 residues. CDR3 residues: CASSEREGQETQYF. The CDR3 coding sequence is TGTGCCAGCAGCGAGCGGGAGGGCCAAGAGACCCAGTACTTC.

This sequence joins TRBV6-4 and TRBJ1-2, with 10 bases aligning to TRBD1. Germline lookup yields CDR1 MRHNA and CDR2 SNTAGT. The V segment lost 5 bases and the J segment 3 bases; nucleotides outside the gene matches: 3. The CDR3 contains 14 residues. The CDR3 DNA sequence: TGTGCCAGCAGTCCGACAGGGGGCGACTATGGCTACACCTTC. This translates into CASSPTGGDYGYTF.

A single count supports this clone. The chain joins TRBV19 to TRBJ1-2; D remains ambiguous. CDR3 length equals 11 residues. Germline V gives CDR1 LNHDA, CDR2 SQIVND (reference sequence). The CDR3 reads CVTGGNYGYTF. CDR3 sequence (DNA): TGTGTCACCGGCGGTAACTATGGCTACACCTTC.

Remarks on this clone: A junction boundary mismatches the germline segment, possibly from a read error. This rearrangement joins TRBV19 to TRBJ1-2; no clear D gene. CDR3 length equals 10 residues. The V gene's germline CDR1 is LNHDA and CDR2 SQIVND (reference sequence). The CDR3 DNA reads TGTGCCGGTAGTGGAGCCGGCTACACCTTC. Protein product: CAGSGAGYTF.

The V and J genes are TRBV7-8 and TRBJ2-1; TRBD2 matches at 9 bases. The J segment lost 5 bases and the V segment lost 1 base, leaving 3 bases of the junction unmatched. The CDR3 has 15 amino acids. Per germline, CDR1 SGHVS and CDR2 FQNEAQ. Written as DNA, the CDR3 is TGTGCCAGCAGCTTAGTCGCTAGCGGGGACAATGAGCAGTTCTTC. The encoded protein is CASSLVASGDNEQFF.

The gene calls are TRBV11-3 and TRBJ1-1; D gene uncertain. Germline values: CDR1 SGHNT, CDR2 YENEEA. The V and J ends lost 2 bases and 6 bases respectively, with 16 bases between them. CDR3 length equals 15 residues. The CDR3 region is CASSLSGAVAAEAFF. As DNA, the CDR3 is TGTGCCAGCAGCTTATCCGGAGCGGTGGCGGCTGAAGCTTTCTTT.

This chain uses TRBV4-1 with TRBJ1-1, with D possibly being TRBD1 (5 bases). This CDR3 has 16 residues. Germline CDR1 reads MGHRA; CDR2 reads YSYEKL. Trimming removed 2 bases from V and 5 bases from J, with 18 bases in between. The CDR3 sequence is CASSQHLGLEGTEAFF. Here the CDR3 DNA reads TGCGCCAGCAGCCAACACTTGGGACTGGAGGGGACTGAAGCTTTCTTT.

The J gene is TRBJ2-7, the V gene TRBV11-2, with TRBD1 matching over 7 bases. Germline V lookup: CDR1 SGHAT, CDR2 FQNNGV. The trim removed 5 bases at V and 5 bases at J, leaving 6 bases unmatched. The CDR3 is 13 amino acids. In DNA form, the CDR3 reads TGTGCCAGCAGCAAGACAGGGATCCACGAGCAGTACTTC. It codes for CASSKTGIHEQYF.

The V gene is TRBV29-1, the J gene TRBJ2-7; D may be TRBD2 (6 bases). The length of the CDR3 is 12 residues. The V gene's germline CDR1 is SQVTM and CDR2 ANQGSEA. V was pared by 8 bases and J by 3 bases, with 14 bases between. CDR3 coding DNA: TGCAGCATTACGGGAGTCGGCTACGAGCAGTACTTC. Amino acid sequence: CSITGVGYEQYF.

This sequence joins TRBV6-6 and TRBJ2-1; D may be TRBD2 (6 bases). Germline loops: CDR1 MNHNY, CDR2 SVGAGI (reference sequence). V lost 5 bases, J lost 2 bases, and 16 bases lay in between. This CDR3 has 16 residues. The CDR3 protein is CASSRPGGNTYNEQFF. The CDR3 DNA sequence: TGTGCCAGCAGTAGGCCCGGCGGGAACACCTACAATGAGCAGTTCTTC.

J is TRBJ2-1 and V is TRBV5-8; TRBD2 aligns across 7 bases. Unmatched junction bases numbered 20, after V lost 0 bases and J lost 8 bases. Germline CDR1 reads SGHTS; CDR2 reads YDEGEE. The CDR3 is made up of 19 amino acids. The CDR3, as DNA: TGTGCCAGCAGCTTGGCCATGGGGGGGAAGAGACTAGTGGCTGATGAGCAGTTCTTC. Translation: CASSLAMGGKRLVADEQFF.